This T cell receptor beta chain was captured in a study of blood T cell repertoires in COVID-19. CDR1 is LNHDA, CDR2 SQIVND, per germline (reference sequence). V was cut by 1 base and J by 1 base, with 13 bases left in between. The CDR3 length is 16 residues. Measured with immunoSEQ multiplex PCR; TCRdb has only the in-frame clones, and not every one. The sample lists 80,000 to 100,000 clones, 91% occurring once. Sample: peripheral blood. This sequence originates from a human donor with active COVID-19. The donor label of this sample is uncertain. V and J are TRBV19 and TRBJ1-1; possible D gene TRBD1, 5 bases. The CDR3 loop reads CASSIGPSGGNTEAFF. In nucleotides, the CDR3 is TGTGCCAGTAGTATAGGCCCCTCCGGGGGGAACACTGAAGCTTTCTTT.